Shown below are 32 T cell receptor beta chains from a single sample sequenced in a study of T-cell memory formation after mild COVID-19. TCRdb re-called the 5' RACE reads with MiXCR, one entry per CDR3 protein. The sample lists some 260,000 distinct CDR3 sequences; roughly 15% were seen once. Sequences were obtained from PBMCs or a T cell subset sorted from them (not recorded which). These TCRs come from a man aged 18 to 29 who had mild COVID-19 (a few samples of this study predate the infection). Cell type and time point are not known.

This chain connects TRBV3-1 to TRBJ2-7, with D hard to call. The V and J ends lost 1 base and 0 bases respectively, with 10 bases between them. Germline values: CDR1 LGHDT, CDR2 YNNKEL (reference sequence). The CDR3 is 15 amino acids. In nucleotides, the CDR3 is TGTGCCAGCAGCCAAGTAGGGTCCTACTCCTACGAGCAGTACTTC. It specifies CASSQVGSYSYEQYF.

This clonotype was seen a few times. This sequence joins TRBV6-5 and TRBJ2-5, with a weak D call TRBD1 (5 bases). Germline assignment: CDR1 MNHEY and CDR2 SVGAGI. V gave up 0 bases and J gave up 2 bases, with 13 bases separating them. The CDR3 loop spans 16 amino acids. CDR3 amino acids: CASSYSTTAGQETQYF. CDR3 nucleotide sequence: TGTGCCAGCAGTTACTCGACAACGGCAGGGCAAGAGACCCAGTACTTC.

V gene TRBV11-3 combines with J gene TRBJ1-1; D is possibly TRBD1 (6 bases). With 5 bases removed from V and 1 base from J, the gap between germline ends came to 14 bases. Germline V gene sequence: CDR1 SGHNT, CDR2 YENEEA. The CDR3 totals 15 residues. CDR3 coding DNA: TGTGCCAGCAGCCAGTCGGGGGCGGGGAACACTGAAGCTTTCTTT. This sequence encodes CASSQSGAGNTEAFF. The variable domain in full, with the rest retrieved from reference TRBV11-3 and TRBJ1-1, is EAGVVQSPRYKIIEKKQPVAFWCNPISGHNTLYWYLQNLGQGPELLIRYENEEAVDDSQLPKDRFSAERLKGVDSTLKIQPAELGDSAVYLCASSQSGAGNTEAFFGQGTRLTVV.

A few counts support this clonotype. V usage is TRBV28 and J usage is TRBJ1-2; D is unresolved. The CDR3 sequence is 13 residues long. CDR1 MDHEN and CDR2 SYDVKM come from the germline V gene. Trimming removed 1 base from V and 6 bases from J, with 9 bases in between. CDR3 in amino acids: CASSLFPPHGYTF. CDR3 nucleotides: TGTGCCAGCAGTTTATTTCCGCCCCATGGCTACACCTTC.

This clonotype has just a few counts. The rearrangement links TRBV11-2 to TRBJ2-5, with a weak D call TRBD1 (5 bases). The V end lost 2 bases, the J end lost 5 bases, and 18 bases lay between the germline ends. Germline-derived CDR1 and CDR2 are SGHAT and FQNNGV. This CDR3 comprises 16 residues. CDR3 sequence reads: CASSLRALGQSETQYF. DNA of the CDR3: TGTGCCAGCAGCTTAAGAGCCCTCGGACAATCGGAGACCCAGTACTTC.

This clonotype was detected only a few times. V and J are TRBV7-9 and TRBJ1-6; 7 nucleotides match TRBD1. The CDR3 is 14 amino acids. Germline assignment: CDR1 SEHNR and CDR2 FQNEAQ (reference sequence). Trimming at V came to 5 bases and at J to 4 bases, leaving 2 bases not matched to a gene. CDR3 in amino acids: CASSQQGYNSPLHF. DNA for the CDR3: TGTGCCAGCAGCCAACAGGGGTATAATTCACCCCTCCACTTT.

This clonotype showed up just a few times. V gene TRBV7-2 combines with J gene TRBJ2-6; D gene ambiguous. V lost 0 bases and J 2 bases, leaving 8 bases between the germline ends. This CDR3 has 16 residues. Per germline, CDR1 SGHTA and CDR2 FQGNSA. CDR3 DNA sequence: TGTGCCAGCAGCTTAGCGCTGGGGACTGGGGCCAACGTCCTGACTTTC. It encodes CASSLALGTGANVLTF.

The chain recombines TRBV7-9 with TRBJ1-1; 7 bases align to TRBD1. V was pared by 5 bases and J by 2 bases, with 8 bases of the junction left unmatched. This CDR3 contains 15 residues. Per the germline V gene, CDR1 is SEHNR and CDR2 is FQNEAQ (reference sequence). CDR3 DNA sequence: TGTGCCAGCAGCACAGGACAGGACCATAACACTGAAGCTTTCTTT. This sequence encodes CASSTGQDHNTEAFF.

This clonotype turned up a few times. The chain combines TRBV7-9 with TRBJ1-6, with TRBD1 as a possible D gene (5 bases). In germline, CDR1 is SEHNR, CDR2 FQNEAQ (reference sequence). The CDR3 spans 13 residues. The V and J ends lost 4 bases and 7 bases respectively, with 8 bases between them. The CDR3 sequence is CASSSRQNSPLHF. The CDR3 DNA reads TGTGCCAGCAGCTCCCGACAGAATTCACCCCTCCACTTT.

The genes are TRBV20-1 and TRBJ1-2; D is undetermined. This CDR3 spans 12 amino acids. CDR1 and CDR2 from the germline V gene are DFQATT and SNEGSKA (reference sequence). Trimming stripped 3 bases from V and 4 bases from J, with 9 bases between. CDR3 sequence reads: CSASTAPYGYTF. CDR3 nucleotides: TGCAGTGCTAGTACAGCGCCCTATGGCTACACCTTC.

The rearrangement uses TRBV7-6 and TRBJ2-5, with D uncertain. Trimming pared 0 bases from V and 1 base from J, leaving 3 bases between. The germline CDR1 and CDR2 sequences are SGHVS and FNYEAQ. The CDR3 consists of 13 residues. The CDR3 loop reads CASSLAIQETQYF. The CDR3 DNA is TGTGCCAGCAGCTTAGCTATCCAAGAGACCCAGTACTTC.

The CDR3 DNA sequence: TGCGCCAGCAGCTTGGGGTTAGGACGGAGGGTACAAGAGACCCAGTACTTC. It encodes CASSLGLGRRVQETQYF. This chain connects TRBV5-1 to TRBJ2-5, with TRBD2 as a possible D gene (6 bases). Trimming left V 0 bases short and J 2 bases short, with 17 bases between. The CDR3 has 17 amino acids. Germline V gene data show CDR1 as SGHRS and CDR2 as YFSETQ.

The genes are TRBV30 and TRBJ1-1; D uncertain. The CDR3 consists of 14 residues. V shed 2 bases and J shed 0 bases, with 10 bases lying between them. Germline CDR1 reads GTSNPN; CDR2 reads SVGIG (reference sequence). The CDR3 region is CAWSQGYVNTEAFF. The CDR3 coding sequence is TGTGCCTGGAGTCAAGGGTACGTGAACACTGAAGCTTTCTTT. The full variable domain, completed using reference TRBV30 and TRBJ1-1, is SQTIHQWPATLVQPVGSPLSLECTVEGTSNPNLYWYRQAAGRGLQLLFYSVGIGQISSEVPQNLSASRPQDRQFILSSKKLLLSDSGFYLCAWSQGYVNTEAFFGQGTRLTVV.

Only a few counts were recorded for this clonotype. This chain connects TRBV9 to TRBJ2-7; the match to TRBD2 covers 7 bases. This CDR3 spans 14 amino acids. Trimming cost V 4 bases and J 0 bases; bases outside gene matches: 4. Germline V lookup: CDR1 SGDLS, CDR2 YYNGEE. CDR3 loop: CASSPWTSSYEQYF. The CDR3, as DNA: TGTGCCAGCAGCCCGTGGACTAGCTCCTACGAGCAGTACTTC.

There are a few counts of this clonotype. The chain combines TRBV12-3 or TRBV12-4 with TRBJ1-1; a weak D match, TRBD1 (6 bases). The CDR3 consists of 14 residues. The V gene lost 3 bases and the J gene lost 4 bases, with 12 bases spanning the gap. The CDR3 here is CASSFGGRVTEAFF. The CDR3 coding sequence is TGTGCCAGCAGTTTTGGGGGGCGGGTCACTGAAGCTTTCTTT.

In its sample, this clonotype was seen a few times. The J gene is TRBJ1-2, the V gene TRBV7-2; possibly TRBD1 for D (6 bases). The CDR3 is 13 residues long. Trimming removed 5 bases from V and 8 bases from J, with 15 bases in between. CDR1 is SGHTA and CDR2 is FQGNSA in the germline V gene. The CDR3 nucleotides read TGTGCCAGCAGCCCCGAAAGACAGGCGGGCTACACCTTC. Translated: CASSPERQAGYTF. Full variable domain (remainder filled in from reference TRBV7-2 and TRBJ1-2): GAGVSQSPSNKVTEKGKDVELRCDPISGHTALYWYRQSLGQGLEFLIYFQGNSAPDKSGLPSDRFSAERTGGSVSTLTIQRTQQEDSAVYLCASSPERQAGYTFGSGTRLTVV.

Notes on this clonotype: The junction departs from the called germline gene at one end, perhaps through a read error. This chain links TRBV5-1 with TRBJ2-1, with no clear D. The CDR3 totals 11 residues. The V gene's germline CDR1 is SGHRS and CDR2 YFSETQ. CDR3 in amino acids: CASSLGNEQFF. The CDR3 region has the DNA TGTGCCAGCAGCTTAGGGAATGAGCAGTTCTTC.

This clonotype turned up a few times. This CDR3 is CATSDWDTQYF. The CDR3 nucleotides read TGTGCCACCAGTGATTGGGATACGCAGTATTTT. The chain employs TRBV24-1 and TRBJ2-3; no definite D call. The CDR3 is made up of 11 amino acids. Germline V gene lookup returns CDR1 KGHDR and CDR2 SFDVKD. V lost 2 bases, J lost 6 bases, and 2 bases lay in between.

The chain couples TRBV7-6 to TRBJ2-5; 8 bases agree with TRBD2. Germline loops: CDR1 SGHVS, CDR2 FNYEAQ. Unmatched junction bases numbered 2, after V lost 0 bases and J lost 2 bases. The CDR3 is 15 residues long. The CDR3 protein is CASSLASGTQETQYF. CDR3 bases: TGTGCCAGCAGCTTAGCTAGCGGGACGCAAGAGACCCAGTACTTC.

This clonotype has a handful of counts. The chain carries TRBV28 and TRBJ1-2, with TRBD1 matching 8 bases. CDR3 length: 15 residues. With V trimmed by 7 bases and J by 4 bases, 11 bases remained unmatched. CDR1 and CDR2 from the germline V gene are MDHEN and SYDVKM. CDR3 in amino acids: CASNLSPGQVYGYTF. The CDR3 DNA reads TGTGCCAGCAACCTTTCTCCGGGACAGGTCTATGGCTACACCTTC.

This clonotype has more than one count but fewer than ten. This chain joins TRBV7-3 and TRBJ2-1; a weak D match, TRBD1 (7 bases). CDR1 SGHTA and CDR2 FQGTGA come from the germline V gene. The V end lost 5 bases, the J end lost 9 bases, and 17 bases lay between the germline ends. The length of the CDR3 is 14 residues. As DNA, the CDR3 is TGTGCCAGCAGCCCCCAGGGGGGACGGTCTGAGCAGTTCTTC. Translating gives CASSPQGGRSEQFF.

This clonotype occurred a few times. The chain uses TRBV5-1 and TRBJ1-5; 12 bases map to TRBD1. The trim removed 4 bases at V and 8 bases at J, leaving 10 bases unmatched. Germline values: CDR1 SGHRS, CDR2 YFSETQ. The CDR3 spans 16 residues. The CDR3 DNA reads as TGCGCCAGCAGCGAAGGGACAGGGGGCATTAGGGAGCCCCAGCATTTT. Protein product: CASSEGTGGIREPQHF.

This clonotype was observed a few times. This chain joins TRBV28 and TRBJ2-2; TRBD2 matches 7 bases. This CDR3 has 16 amino acids. The J segment lost 0 bases and the V segment lost 6 bases, leaving 7 bases of the junction unmatched. Germline V gives CDR1 MDHEN, CDR2 SYDVKM. CDR3 DNA: TGTGCCAGCAGCGCTCAGGCGGGGGCGAACACCGGGGAGCTGTTTTTT. Residues: CASSAQAGANTGELFF.

There are many counts of this clonotype. This rearrangement joins TRBV12-3 or TRBV12-4 to TRBJ1-6; unclear D gene. This CDR3 has 11 residues. V was trimmed by 8 bases and J by 10 bases, leaving 9 bases between them. This CDR3 is CASSVGSPLHF. The CDR3 nucleotides are TGTGCCAGCTCGGTGGGATCACCCCTCCACTTT.

The chain combines TRBV18 with TRBJ1-1, with TRBD1 identical over 8 bases. Germline lookup yields CDR1 KGHSH and CDR2 LQKENI. CDR3 size: 15 residues. V gave up 6 bases and J gave up 4 bases; unmatched junction bases: 10. The CDR3 loop is CASSLLTGEGTEAFF. CDR3 nucleotides: TGTGCCAGCTCCCTCCTGACAGGGGAGGGCACTGAAGCTTTCTTT.

This clonotype was counted many times. V and J are TRBV12-3 or TRBV12-4 and TRBJ2-5; 10 positions match TRBD2. The CDR3 spans 16 residues. J gave up 2 bases and V 3 bases, and 6 bases lay outside the gene matches. The CDR3: CASSFGLAGVQETQYF. CDR3 nucleotide sequence: TGTGCCAGCAGTTTCGGGCTAGCGGGGGTTCAAGAGACCCAGTACTTC.

This chain connects TRBV7-2 to TRBJ1-1; D unclear. V shed 1 base and J shed 4 bases, with 13 bases lying between them. Germline V gene data show CDR1 as SGHTA and CDR2 as FQGNSA. CDR3 length: 15 residues. The CDR3 reads CASSLVLRAGTEAFF. The DNA for the CDR3 is TGTGCCAGCAGCTTAGTTTTGAGGGCAGGCACTGAAGCTTTCTTT.

CDR3 nucleotides: TGTGCCAGCAGCCGGGACGGTGGATTGGATCAGCCCCAGCATTTT. Its protein product is CASSRDGGLDQPQHF. The rearrangement uses TRBV5-6 and TRBJ1-5, with a possible D match to TRBD1 (5 bases). This CDR3 has 15 amino acids. The germline gives CDR1 SGHDT, CDR2 YYEEEE. Trimming left V 4 bases short and J 5 bases short, with 16 bases between.

The V call is TRBV7-8, the J call TRBJ1-2; D call uncertain. Germline loops: CDR1 SGHVS, CDR2 FQNEAQ. The V end was cut by 2 bases, the J end by 4 bases, with 11 bases between. The CDR3 covers 14 residues. CDR3 nucleotides: TGTGCCAGCAGCTTAAATACCCTCGCCTATGGCTACACCTTC. It is translated as CASSLNTLAYGYTF.

In its sample, this clonotype was seen a few times. This rearrangement joins TRBV9 to TRBJ2-5; D might be TRBD1 (7 bases). The germline V gene has CDR1 SGDLS and CDR2 YYNGEE. Between the trimmed V and J ends, which lost 0 bases and 2 bases, there was a span of 11 bases. The CDR3 runs 15 residues. CDR3 residues: CASSVGRGPQETQYF. Written as DNA, the CDR3 is TGTGCCAGCAGCGTAGGGAGGGGGCCTCAAGAGACCCAGTACTTC.

In this sample, this clonotype turned up once. The genes are TRBV6-5 and TRBJ1-1; no clear D. The CDR3 is 14 amino acids. The ends were cut back, 10 bases at V and 4 bases at J, with 19 bases in the middle. Germline V lookup: CDR1 MNHEY, CDR2 SVGAGI. The CDR3 sequence is CATRTPSLSTEAFF. CDR3 DNA: TGTGCCACCCGGACTCCCAGCTTGAGCACTGAAGCTTTCTTT.

J is TRBJ2-1 and V is TRBV29-1; 8 nucleotides match TRBD1. Per the germline V gene, CDR1 is SQVTM and CDR2 is ANQGSEA. With 4 bases clipped from V and 9 bases from J, the junction kept 8 bases outside the gene matches. CDR3 size: 13 residues. CDR3 sequence: CSVGQGAPGEQFF. Here the CDR3 DNA reads TGCAGCGTTGGTCAGGGGGCACCCGGTGAGCAGTTCTTC.